This T cell receptor beta chain is drawn from a study of T cells in Graves' hyperthyroidism and ophthalmopathy. Germline assignment: CDR1 LGHNA and CDR2 YNFKEQ. The ends lost 0 bases at V and 4 bases at J; junction bases unmatched: 8. The CDR3 has 17 amino acids. The source material, RNA transcripts, was used to amplify TCR beta CDR3 regions. During a first-round RT-PCR of the TCR CDR3, the HTBI primer set was used. TCRdb recomputed calls from the multiplex PCR reads with MiXCR, one row per CDR3 protein. The table records approximately 300,000 distinct CDR3 sequences, approximately 16% of them present only once.

The sample taken for sequencing was blood. This chain joins TRBV4-2 and TRBJ1-3, with TRBD1 matching 8 bases. This clonotype was obtained from a man under 40 with Graves' hyperthyroidism. Here the CDR3 reads CASSQEGTRDRGNTIYF. In DNA, the CDR3 is TGTGCCAGCAGCCAAGAAGGGACCCGGGACAGGGGAAACACCATATATTTT.